The source of this T cell receptor beta chain is a study of shared clonotypes between healthy human individuals. For this clone: The antigen remains unidentified.

An even split of each subset's genomic DNA across several immunoSEQ plates was performed. Source study methods: For the immunoSEQ data, sequences were junction-only without quality scores, so filtering differed. Here immunoSEQ multiplex PCR was the method, and the copy in TCRdb shows in-frame clones only, minus some. V and J calls and clone size are as listed in that table; D and trimming were resolved from the DNA. The profile shows about 2 million clones, around 96% of them singletons. Germline assignment: CDR1 MNHEY and CDR2 SVGAGI. This CDR3 contains 13 residues. The germline V and J ends were trimmed by 10 bases and 8 bases, with 18 bases remaining between them. Cells designated naive CD8 were CD45RO-negative and were positively selected for CCR7, with terminally differentiated effector memory CD45RA+ cells excluded. Notes on the study in general: Sorted-subset samples were not fully sequenced, rarefaction indicated. Larger estimated richness was generally seen in naive subsets than in memory subsets.

The sequence derives from a man aged 18-30 years in good health. Material for sequencing was naive CD8+ T cells sorted from blood. The rearrangement joins TRBV6-5 to TRBJ2-1, with D hard to call. CDR3 DNA: TGTGCCACCTCCCGGGCCCCCGGCGATGAGCAGTTCTTC. This codes for CATSRAPGDEQFF.